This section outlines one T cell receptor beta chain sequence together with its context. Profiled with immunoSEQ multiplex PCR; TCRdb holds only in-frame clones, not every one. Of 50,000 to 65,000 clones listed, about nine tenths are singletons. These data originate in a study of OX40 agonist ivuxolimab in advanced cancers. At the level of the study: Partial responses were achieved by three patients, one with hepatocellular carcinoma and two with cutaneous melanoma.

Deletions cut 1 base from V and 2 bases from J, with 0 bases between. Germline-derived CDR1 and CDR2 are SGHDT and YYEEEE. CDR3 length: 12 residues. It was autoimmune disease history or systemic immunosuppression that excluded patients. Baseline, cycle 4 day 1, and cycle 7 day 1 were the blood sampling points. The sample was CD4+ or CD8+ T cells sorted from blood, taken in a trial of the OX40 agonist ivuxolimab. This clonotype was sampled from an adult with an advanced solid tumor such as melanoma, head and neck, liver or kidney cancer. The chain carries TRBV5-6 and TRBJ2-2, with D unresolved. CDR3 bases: TGTGCCAGCAGCTTGAACACCGGGGAGCTGTTTTTT. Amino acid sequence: CASSLNTGELFF.